Sequencing of this TCR beta chain was carried out in a study of human T cells and chemical hapten exposure. As for the study in general: How much TCR each sample yielded varied, mostly because pooled library volumes differed slightly.

This clonotype was seen many times. This CDR3 has 15 amino acids. V dropped 2 bases and J dropped 0 bases, with 10 bases sitting between them. The germline CDR1 and CDR2 sequences are MNHNY and SVGAGI (reference sequence). Described time point: patch test 1, 2 weeks after DPC sensitization. Treatment denoted: therapeutic diphenylcyclopropenone sensitization with weekly scalp DPC. TCRdb passed the RACE reads through MiXCR, listing each CDR3 protein once. In the table there are just over 80,000 distinct CDR3 sequences, 9.5% to 12% of which are singletons. V gene TRBV6-6 combines with J gene TRBJ2-5; D not certain. Sequenced material: whole blood, taken in connection with sensitization to the hapten diphenylcyclopropenone (DPC). This TCR came from a woman in her 50s with alopecia areata. Some clones in this sample may be carry-over from other donors' samples. This CDR3 reads CASSYGQTYQETQYF. The CDR3 DNA reads TGTGCCAGCAGTTACGGCCAGACCTACCAAGAGACCCAGTACTTC.